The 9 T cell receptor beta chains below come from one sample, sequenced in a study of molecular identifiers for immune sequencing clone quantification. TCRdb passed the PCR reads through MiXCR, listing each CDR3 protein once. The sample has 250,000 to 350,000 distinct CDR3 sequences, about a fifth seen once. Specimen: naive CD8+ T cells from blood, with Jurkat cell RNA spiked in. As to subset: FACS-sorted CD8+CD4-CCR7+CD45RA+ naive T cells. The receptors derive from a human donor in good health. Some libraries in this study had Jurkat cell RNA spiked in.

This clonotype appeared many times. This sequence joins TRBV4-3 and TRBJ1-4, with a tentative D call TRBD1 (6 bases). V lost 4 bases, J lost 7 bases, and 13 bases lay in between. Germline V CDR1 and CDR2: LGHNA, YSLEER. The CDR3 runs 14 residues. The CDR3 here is CASSLKGGGEKLFF. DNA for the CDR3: TGCGCCAGCAGCCTAAAGGGGGGGGGTGAAAAACTGTTTTTT.

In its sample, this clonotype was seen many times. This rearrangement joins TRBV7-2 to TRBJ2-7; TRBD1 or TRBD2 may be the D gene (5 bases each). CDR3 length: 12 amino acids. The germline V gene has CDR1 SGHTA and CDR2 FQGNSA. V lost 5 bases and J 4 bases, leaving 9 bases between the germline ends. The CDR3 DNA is TGTGCCAGCAGCCCCTGGGGGTACGAGCAGTACTTC. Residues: CASSPWGYEQYF.

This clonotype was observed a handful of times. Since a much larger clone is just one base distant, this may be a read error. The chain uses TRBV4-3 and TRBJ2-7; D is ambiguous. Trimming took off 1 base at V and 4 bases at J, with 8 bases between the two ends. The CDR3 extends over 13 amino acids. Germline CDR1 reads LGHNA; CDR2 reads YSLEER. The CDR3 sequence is CASSQVGYYEQYF. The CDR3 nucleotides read TGCGCCAGCAGCCAAGTCGGCTATTACGAGCAGTACTTC.

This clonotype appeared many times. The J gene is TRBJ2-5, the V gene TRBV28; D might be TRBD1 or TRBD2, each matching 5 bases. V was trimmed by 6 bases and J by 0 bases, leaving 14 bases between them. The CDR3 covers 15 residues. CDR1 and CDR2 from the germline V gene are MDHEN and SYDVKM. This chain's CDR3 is CASRDIRDHQETQYF. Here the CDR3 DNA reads TGTGCCAGCAGAGACATCCGGGACCACCAAGAGACCCAGTACTTC. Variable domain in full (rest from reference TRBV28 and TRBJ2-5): DVKVTQSSRYLVKRTGEKVFLECVQDMDHENMFWYRQDPGLGLRLIYFSYDVKMKEKGDIPEGYSVSREKKERFSLILESASTNQTSMYLCASRDIRDHQETQYFGPGTRLLVL.

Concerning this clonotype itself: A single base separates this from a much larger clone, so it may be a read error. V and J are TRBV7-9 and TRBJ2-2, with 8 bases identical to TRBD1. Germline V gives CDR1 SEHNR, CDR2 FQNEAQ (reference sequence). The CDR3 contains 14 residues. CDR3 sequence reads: CASSQQGVAGEPFF. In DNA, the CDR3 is TGTGCCAGCAGCCAACAGGGGGTCGCCGGGGAGCCGTTTTTT.

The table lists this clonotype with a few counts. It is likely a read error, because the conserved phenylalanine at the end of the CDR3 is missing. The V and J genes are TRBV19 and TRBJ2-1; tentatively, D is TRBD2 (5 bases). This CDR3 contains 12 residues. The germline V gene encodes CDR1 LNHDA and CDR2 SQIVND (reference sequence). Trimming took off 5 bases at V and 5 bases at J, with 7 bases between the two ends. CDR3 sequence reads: CASSHGNNEQFS. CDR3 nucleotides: TGTGCCAGTAGTCACGGGAACAATGAGCAGTTCTCC.

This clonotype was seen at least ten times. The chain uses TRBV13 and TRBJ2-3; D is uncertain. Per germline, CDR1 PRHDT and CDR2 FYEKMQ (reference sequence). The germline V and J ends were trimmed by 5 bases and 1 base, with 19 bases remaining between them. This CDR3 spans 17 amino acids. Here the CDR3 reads CASSPRSSLKRTDTQYF. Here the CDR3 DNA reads TGTGCCAGCAGCCCCAGATCGTCCCTCAAGCGCACAGATACGCAGTATTTT.

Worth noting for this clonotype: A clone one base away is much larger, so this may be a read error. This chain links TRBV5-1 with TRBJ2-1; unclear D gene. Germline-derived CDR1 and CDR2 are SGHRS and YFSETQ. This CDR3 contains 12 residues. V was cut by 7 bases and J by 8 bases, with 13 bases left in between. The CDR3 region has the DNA TGCGCCAGCCCCCCCGGGCCGTATGAGCAGTTCTTC. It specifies CASPPGPYEQFF.

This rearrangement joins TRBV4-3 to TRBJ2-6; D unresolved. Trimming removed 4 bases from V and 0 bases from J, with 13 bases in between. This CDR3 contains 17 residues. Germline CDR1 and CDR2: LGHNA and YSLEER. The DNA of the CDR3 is TGCGCCAGCAGCCGAGATCTTTCCAGCTCTGGGGCCAACGTCCTGACTTTC. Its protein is CASSRDLSSSGANVLTF.